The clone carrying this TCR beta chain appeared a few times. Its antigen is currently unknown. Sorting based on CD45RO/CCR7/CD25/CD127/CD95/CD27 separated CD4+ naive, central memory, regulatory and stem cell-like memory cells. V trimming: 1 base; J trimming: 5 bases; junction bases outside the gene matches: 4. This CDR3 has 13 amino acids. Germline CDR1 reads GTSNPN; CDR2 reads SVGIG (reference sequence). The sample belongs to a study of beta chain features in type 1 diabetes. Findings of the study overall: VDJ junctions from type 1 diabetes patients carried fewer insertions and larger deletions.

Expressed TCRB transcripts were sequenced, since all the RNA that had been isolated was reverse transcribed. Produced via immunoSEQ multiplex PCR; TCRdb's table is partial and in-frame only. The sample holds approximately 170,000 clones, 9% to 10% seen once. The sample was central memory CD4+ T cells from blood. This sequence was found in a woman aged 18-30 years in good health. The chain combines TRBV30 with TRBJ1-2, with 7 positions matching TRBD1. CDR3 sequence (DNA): TGTGCCTGGAGTGCCGGGACAGCGTATGGCTACACCTTC. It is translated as CAWSAGTAYGYTF.